The 13 T cell receptor beta chains listed next were all sequenced from one sample in a study of blood T cell repertoires in COVID-19. Assay used: immunoSEQ multiplex PCR; TCRdb lists only in-frame clones, some missing. This table holds 160,000 or so clones, about nine tenths found once. Sequencing was done on a sample of peripheral blood. The receptor source for this set is a woman in her 70s with acute or convalescent COVID-19.

This rearrangement joins TRBV18 to TRBJ2-4; no definite D call. V shed 6 bases and J shed 1 base, with 7 bases lying between them. Germline-derived CDR1 and CDR2 are KGHSH and LQKENI. This CDR3 is 13 amino acids long. The CDR3 DNA sequence: TGTGCCAGCTCCCCCAGGGCCAAAAACATTCAGTACTTC. Its protein is CASSPRAKNIQYF.

This clone was detected a few times. This sequence joins TRBV27 and TRBJ1-5; D call uncertain. The CDR3 runs 12 residues. V was clipped by 4 bases and J by 4 bases, with 5 bases between them. Germline values: CDR1 MNHEY, CDR2 SMNVEV (reference sequence). The CDR3 region has the DNA TGTGCCAGCAGTTCCCCGAATCAGCCCCAGCATTTT. Amino acid sequence: CASSSPNQPQHF.

V and J are TRBV7-2 and TRBJ1-1; TRBD1 matches at 9 bases. The CDR3 consists of 14 residues. Germline V gives CDR1 SGHTA, CDR2 FQGNSA. Trimming took 5 bases from V and 7 from J; bases not matched to a gene: 8. CDR3 DNA: TGTGCCAGCAGCCCACAGACAGGGGGTTTTGAAGCTTTCTTT. This codes for CASSPQTGGFEAFF. Based on the CDR3 plus reference TRBV7-2 and TRBJ1-1, the full variable domain is GAGVSQSPSNKVTEKGKDVELRCDPISGHTALYWYRQSLGQGLEFLIYFQGNSAPDKSGLPSDRFSAERTGGSVSTLTIQRTQQEDSAVYLCASSPQTGGFEAFFGQGTRLTVV.

The rearrangement joins TRBV18 to TRBJ1-6; D gene unclear. Germline V gives CDR1 KGHSH, CDR2 LQKENI. The CDR3 consists of 15 residues. The V and J ends lost 3 bases and 10 bases respectively, with 16 bases between them. DNA for the CDR3: TGTGCCAGCTCACCCAGAGAGGGAGGGAAATCACCCCTCCACTTT. It yields the protein CASSPREGGKSPLHF.

This chain uses TRBV12-3 or TRBV12-4 with TRBJ1-6, with 8 bases aligning to TRBD1. CDR3 length: 13 residues. Germline trimming cut 6 bases from V and 10 bases from J; bases unmatched to any gene: 5. In DNA, the CDR3 is TGTGCCAGCAGGTCGACAGGGGTATCACCCCTCCACTTT. Protein sequence: CASRSTGVSPLHF.

This chain links TRBV3-1 (or the pseudogene TRBV3-2) with TRBJ2-2; 7 nucleotides match TRBD1. Germline-derived CDR1 and CDR2 are LGHDT and YNNKEL (reference sequence). V shed 0 bases and J 0 bases; nucleotides not matched to a gene: 4. This CDR3 region has 17 residues. The CDR3 sequence is CASSQDLDRANTGELFF. In DNA form, the CDR3 reads TGTGCCAGCAGCCAAGATCTTGACAGGGCGAACACCGGGGAGCTGTTTTTT.

The gene calls are TRBV7-9 and TRBJ2-4; D possibly corresponds to TRBD1 (6 bases). The germline V gene encodes CDR1 SEHNR and CDR2 FQNEAQ (reference sequence). The CDR3 is made up of 16 amino acids. V shed 6 bases and J shed 6 bases, with 21 bases lying between them. The CDR3 bases are TGTGCCAGCAGTTCGGGCAGGGGTACGCATTCAAACATTCAGTACTTC. It specifies CASSSGRGTHSNIQYF.

The chain joins TRBV29-1 to TRBJ1-3, with D possibly being TRBD1 (6 bases). V gave up 6 bases and J gave up 0 bases, with 12 bases separating them. The V gene's germline CDR1 is SQVTM and CDR2 ANQGSEA. The CDR3 is 14 residues long. The CDR3 nucleotides are TGCAGCGTAAGGGACATCGACTCTGGAAACACCATATATTTT. Its translation is CSVRDIDSGNTIYF.

CDR3 in amino acids: CASSDQGYEQYF. The CDR3 nucleotides read TGTGCCAGTAGCGACCAGGGATACGAGCAGTACTTC. The rearrangement uses TRBV19 and TRBJ2-7; a weak D match, TRBD1 (5 bases). Trimming removed 6 bases from V and 4 bases from J, with 10 bases in between. This CDR3 comprises 12 residues. The V gene's germline CDR1 is LNHDA and CDR2 SQIVND (reference sequence).

The chain is built from TRBV5-6 and TRBJ2-5; TRBD1 agrees at 9 bases. The V gene end was trimmed by 3 bases and the J gene end by 3 bases; junction bases not matched to a gene: 9. The CDR3 runs 16 residues. Germline V gene data show CDR1 as SGHDT and CDR2 as YYEEEE. CDR3 nucleotides: TGTGCCAGCAGCTACAGGGGGCTGGGGTATGAAGAGACCCAGTACTTC. Encoded protein: CASSYRGLGYEETQYF.

The CDR3 region has the DNA TGCGCCAGCAGCCAACCCCGGGGGGCGTGGAAGGGGGACACTGAAGCTTTCTTT. Its translation is CASSQPRGAWKGDTEAFF. V is TRBV4-1 and J is TRBJ1-1; the D gene is possibly TRBD1 (6 bases). This CDR3 is 18 amino acids long. From germline, CDR1 is MGHRA and CDR2 YSYEKL. Trimming stripped 2 bases from V and 3 bases from J, with 22 bases between.

The chain joins TRBV5-8 to TRBJ1-2; TRBD1 aligns across 10 bases. Germline values: CDR1 SGHTS, CDR2 YDEGEE. CDR3 length equals 15 residues. After removal of 4 bases from V and 4 bases from J, the junction contained 7 bases not matched to a gene. The CDR3 sequence: CASSPGTGALYGYTF. For the CDR3, the DNA is TGTGCCAGCAGCCCCGGGACAGGGGCTCTCTATGGCTACACCTTC. The variable domain in full, completed from reference TRBV5-8 and TRBJ1-2, reads EAGVTQSPTHLIKTRGQQATLRCSPISGHTSVYWYQQALGLGLQFLLWYDEGEERNRGNFPPRFSGRQFPNYSSELNVNALELEDSALYLCASSPGTGALYGYTFGSGTRLTVV.

The J gene is TRBJ2-4, the V gene TRBV3-1 (or the pseudogene TRBV3-2); 11 bases map to TRBD1. The trim removed 3 bases at V and 1 base at J, leaving 8 bases unmatched. This CDR3 comprises 18 residues. Germline-derived CDR1 and CDR2 are LGHDT and YNNKEL (reference sequence). CDR3 DNA sequence: TGTGCCAGCAGCCAGGACAGGGGGCTTGGTTTTGCCAAAAACATTCAGTACTTC. Protein product: CASSQDRGLGFAKNIQYF.